These 26 T cell receptor beta chains were sequenced from one sample in a study of Ad26.COV2.S vaccination and SARS-CoV-2 variants. Treatment noted: roughly 18 received Ad26.COV2.S at low or high dose, single or two shots; about five received placebo; per-sample allocation not given. Day 63 after the first vaccine or placebo injection was the time point for sampling. The repertoire was sequenced with immunoSEQ multiplex PCR; TCRdb's copy has only in-frame clones and lacks some. Counted here are about 680,000 clones, about 89% occurring once; the ten biggest clones make up 1.5%. The sequencing used peripheral blood, collected in a trial of Ad26.COV2.S vaccine versus placebo. The receptors derive from a person between 18 and 59 years old who received the Ad26.COV2.S COVID-19 vaccine or a placebo.

This chain joins TRBV24-1 and TRBJ1-4; D is unclear. This CDR3 comprises 14 residues. The germline CDR1 and CDR2 sequences are KGHDR and SFDVKD. Trimming cost V 2 bases and J 2 bases, with 5 bases left between them. The DNA for the CDR3 is TGTGCCACCAGTGATTCGGGTACTAATGAAAAACTGTTTTTT. Translated: CATSDSGTNEKLFF.

J is TRBJ2-5 and V is TRBV5-1; 7 nucleotides match TRBD1. Germline CDR1 is SGHRS and CDR2 is YFSETQ. V lost 9 bases, J lost 1 base, and 6 bases stayed unmatched. The CDR3 is 13 residues long. CDR3: CATGTETQETQYF. CDR3 DNA sequence: TGCGCCACTGGGACAGAGACCCAAGAGACCCAGTACTTC.

A note on this clone: The junction does not match germline at one end; this may be a read error. The chain links TRBV10-3 to TRBJ2-1, with 8 bases lining up with TRBD2. The CDR3 consists of 13 residues. Germline V gene lookup returns CDR1 ENHRY and CDR2 SYGVKD. In DNA, the CDR3 is TGTGCCATCAGTGAGTCGGGACTAGAGGGTGGGCTCTTC. Its translation: CAISESGLEGGLF.

The chain links TRBV7-3 to TRBJ2-1; 8 bases agree with TRBD1. V was pared by 4 bases and J by 7 bases, with 9 bases of the junction left unmatched. This CDR3 has 15 amino acids. The germline V gene encodes CDR1 SGHTA and CDR2 FQGTGA. CDR3 amino acids: CASSSYRGIGNEQFF. The CDR3 DNA sequence: TGTGCCAGCAGCTCATACAGGGGGATCGGGAATGAGCAGTTCTTC.

V and J are TRBV7-9 and TRBJ2-5, with D tentatively TRBD1 (5 bases). There are 14 residues in the CDR3. The germline V gene has CDR1 SEHNR and CDR2 FQNEAQ (reference sequence). Trimming left V 5 bases short and J 4 bases short, with 14 bases between. The CDR3 loop reads CASSMPGIGETQYF. The CDR3 DNA reads as TGTGCCAGCAGCATGCCAGGGATAGGAGAGACCCAGTACTTC.

This clone was detected only once. J is TRBJ1-2 and V is TRBV3-1 (or the pseudogene TRBV3-2); D is ambiguous. V lost 2 bases to trimming and J lost 0 bases, with 7 bases between them. The CDR3 spans 14 residues. CDR1 and CDR2 (germline): LGHDT, YNNKEL (reference sequence). The CDR3 region is CASSQWEANYGYTF. In DNA form, the CDR3 reads TGTGCCAGCAGCCAATGGGAAGCTAACTATGGCTACACCTTC.

The chain employs TRBV18 and TRBJ1-5, with D unclear. V was clipped by 3 bases and J by 5 bases, with 11 bases between them. CDR3 size: 14 residues. Germline CDR1 is KGHSH and CDR2 is LQKENI. This CDR3 reads CASSPAVVDQPQHF. The DNA for the CDR3 is TGTGCCAGCTCACCCGCCGTCGTAGATCAGCCCCAGCATTTT. Supplemented by reference TRBV18 and TRBJ1-5, the full variable domain reads NAGVMQNPRHLVRRRGQEARLRCSPMKGHSHVYWYRQLPEEGLKFMVYLQKENIIDESGMPKERFSAEFPKEGPSILRIQQVVRGDSAAYFCASSPAVVDQPQHFGDGTRLSIL.

This chain connects TRBV2 to TRBJ2-7; TRBD2 aligns across 8 bases. This CDR3 is 15 amino acids long. V shed 4 bases and J 0 bases; nucleotides not matched to a gene: 5. Germline CDR1 SNHLY, CDR2 FYNNEI. This chain's CDR3 is CASSVAGGNSYEQYF. For the CDR3, the DNA is TGTGCCAGCAGTGTTGCGGGAGGAAACTCCTACGAGCAGTACTTC.

This clone has only one observation. This chain links TRBV9 with TRBJ2-7, with D tentatively TRBD1 (6 bases). The CDR3 runs to 14 residues. The V gene's germline CDR1 is SGDLS and CDR2 YYNGEE. Trimming took off 6 bases at V and 7 bases at J, with 20 bases between the two ends. CDR3 sequence: CASNPTWTDSEQYF. The CDR3 nucleotides are TGTGCCAGCAACCCGACCTGGACAGACTCTGAGCAGTACTTC.

The V gene is TRBV27, the J gene TRBJ2-6; D remains ambiguous. The germline V gene encodes CDR1 MNHEY and CDR2 SMNVEV (reference sequence). The CDR3 consists of 15 residues. The ends were cut back, 7 bases at V and 0 bases at J, with 10 bases in the middle. In DNA, the CDR3 is TGTGCCAGCATGCAAACCTACTCTGGGGCCAACGTCCTGACTTTC. Encoded protein: CASMQTYSGANVLTF.

V and J are TRBV2 and TRBJ1-2, with a tentative D call TRBD1 (6 bases). Germline loops: CDR1 SNHLY, CDR2 FYNNEI. V was clipped by 6 bases and J by 4 bases, with 12 bases between them. The CDR3 consists of 13 residues. CDR3 protein: CASSTGFGYGYTF. CDR3 sequence (DNA): TGTGCCAGCAGCACAGGGTTTGGCTATGGCTACACCTTC. Combining the CDR3 with reference TRBV2 and TRBJ1-2 gives the whole variable domain EPEVTQTPSHQVTQMGQEVILRCVPISNHLYFYWYRQILGQKVEFLVSFYNNEISEKSEIFDDQFSVERPDGSNFTLKIRSTKLEDSAMYFCASSTGFGYGYTFGSGTRLTVV.

This CDR3 reads CASRPKAGDYEQYF. CDR3 nucleotide sequence: TGCGCCAGCAGGCCCAAAGCGGGAGACTACGAGCAGTACTTC. The chain combines TRBV5-1 with TRBJ2-7, with 8 bases that match TRBD2. The CDR3 runs 14 residues. V shed 5 bases, J shed 3 bases, and the junction held 7 bases outside the gene matches. CDR1 SGHRS and CDR2 YFSETQ come from the germline V gene.

The V call is TRBV10-3, the J call TRBJ2-7; TRBD1 might be the D (6 bases). Germline loops: CDR1 ENHRY, CDR2 SYGVKD. V lost 2 bases, J lost 4 bases, and 15 bases lay in between. The CDR3 runs to 15 residues. This CDR3 reads CAISEGQPTMYEQYF. The CDR3 bases are TGTGCCATCAGTGAGGGACAGCCTACGATGTACGAGCAGTACTTC.

The gene calls are TRBV7-2 and TRBJ2-2; no definite D call. Trimming took off 5 bases at V and 1 base at J, with 8 bases between the two ends. CDR1 SGHTA and CDR2 FQGNSA come from the germline V gene. The CDR3 runs 14 residues. CDR3 DNA: TGTGCCAGCAGCATAGACTTGAACACCGGGGAGCTGTTTTTT. Translated: CASSIDLNTGELFF.

This clone appeared a few times. The rearrangement uses TRBV2 and TRBJ1-5; D remains ambiguous. Trimming cost V 5 bases and J 7 bases, with 9 bases left between them. This CDR3 region has 12 residues. Germline V gives CDR1 SNHLY, CDR2 FYNNEI. The CDR3 loop is CASSYMRQPQHF. DNA for the CDR3: TGTGCCAGCAGTTATATGAGGCAGCCCCAGCATTTT.

This clone has just a few counts. The rearrangement uses TRBV7-9 and TRBJ2-7; perhaps D is TRBD1 or TRBD2 (5 bases each). Germline CDR1 SEHNR, CDR2 FQNEAQ (reference sequence). The CDR3 has 12 amino acids. Trimming stripped 1 base from V and 6 bases from J, with 7 bases between. CDR3 sequence: CASSLEGTEQYF. The DNA for the CDR3 is TGTGCCAGCAGCTTAGAAGGGACCGAGCAGTACTTC.

The rearrangement uses TRBV7-2 and TRBJ1-6, with a possible D match to TRBD1 (6 bases). In germline, CDR1 is SGHTA, CDR2 FQGNSA. The CDR3 is made up of 14 amino acids. The V end was cut by 5 bases, the J end by 9 bases, with 14 bases between. CDR3 in DNA: TGTGCCAGCAGCCCAGGGGATAGGAGTTCACCCCTCCACTTT. Protein: CASSPGDRSSPLHF.

The gene calls are TRBV10-2 and TRBJ2-7; 10 bases agree with TRBD2. CDR1 is WSHSY and CDR2 is SAAADI in the germline V gene. V lost 0 bases and J lost 4; bases outside the gene matches: 6. This CDR3 spans 16 amino acids. The DNA for the CDR3 is TGCGCCAGCAGTGAGTCGAGGGCTAGCGGGAGTTACGAGCAGTACTTC. It yields the protein CASSESRASGSYEQYF.

The chain uses TRBV18 and TRBJ1-3; D ambiguous. CDR1 KGHSH and CDR2 LQKENI come from the germline V gene. The CDR3 has 20 residues. V lost 2 bases to trimming and J lost 2 bases, with 25 bases between them. This CDR3 is CASSPTGIRSRTSAGNTIYF. The CDR3 DNA follows: TGTGCCAGCTCACCAACCGGTATCAGGTCCAGAACAAGCGCTGGAAACACCATATATTTT.

This rearrangement joins TRBV2 to TRBJ1-1; TRBD1 is a possible D gene (5 bases). Germline CDR1 reads SNHLY; CDR2 reads FYNNEI. This CDR3 is built from 13 residues. Trimming removed 7 bases from V and 0 bases from J, with 9 bases in between. The CDR3 DNA is TGTGCCAGCAATGGGGCTATGAACACTGAAGCTTTCTTT. Its protein product is CASNGAMNTEAFF.

The chain combines TRBV7-2 with TRBJ2-1; D might be TRBD1 or TRBD2, each matching 7 bases. CDR1 and CDR2 from the germline V gene are SGHTA and FQGNSA. The V end lost 1 base, the J end lost 0 bases, and 13 bases lay between the germline ends. The CDR3 runs 17 residues. The CDR3 is CASSLGEGQFSYNEQFF. The CDR3 nucleotides are TGTGCCAGCAGCTTAGGGGAGGGACAGTTCTCCTACAATGAGCAGTTCTTC.

This rearrangement joins TRBV20-1 to TRBJ2-1; D is possibly TRBD1 (5 bases). The V and J ends lost 3 bases and 12 bases respectively, with 12 bases between them. CDR1 and CDR2 from the germline V gene are DFQATT and SNEGSKA (reference sequence). The length of the CDR3 is 11 residues. The CDR3 sequence is CSARNPTGQFF. The DNA for the CDR3 is TGCAGTGCTAGGAACCCAACAGGGCAGTTCTTC.

The count of this clone is one. At the DNA level, this CDR3 is encoded by other sequences in the same sample as well. The rearrangement joins TRBV5-1 to TRBJ1-2, with 10 positions matching TRBD1. Per the germline V gene, CDR1 is SGHRS and CDR2 is YFSETQ. The CDR3 length is 14 residues. Trimming removed 0 bases from V and 7 bases from J; junction bases left unmatched: 3. The CDR3 spells CASSLGQGASGYTF. The CDR3 DNA reads as TGCGCCAGCAGCTTGGGACAGGGGGCAAGTGGCTACACCTTC.

This chain connects TRBV14 to TRBJ1-2; D not resolved. With 3 bases removed from V and 2 bases from J, the gap between germline ends came to 7 bases. Germline CDR1 and CDR2: SGHDN and FVKESK. This CDR3 contains 13 residues. DNA of the CDR3: TGTGCCAGCAGCCACCGGACGAACTATGGCTACACCTTC. As protein: CASSHRTNYGYTF.

The V and J genes are TRBV11-3 and TRBJ2-2; 14 positions agree with TRBD2. The junction had 6 bases not matched to a gene; V was cut back by 6 bases and J by 6 bases. Germline V CDR1 and CDR2: SGHNT, YENEEA. The CDR3 loop spans 16 amino acids. CDR3 residues: CASSRRLAGGPGELFF. The CDR3 DNA follows: TGTGCCAGCAGTCGCCGACTAGCGGGAGGGCCCGGGGAGCTGTTTTTT.

This clone was counted once. The CDR3 DNA follows: TGTGCCAGCATCTACCTAGGGACAGGTTCGACTGGCTACACCTTC. This encodes CASIYLGTGSTGYTF. This rearrangement joins TRBV5-6 to TRBJ1-2; 8 positions agree with TRBD1. This CDR3 is 15 amino acids long. Germline loops: CDR1 SGHDT, CDR2 YYEEEE. J lost 7 bases, V lost 6 bases, and 14 bases had no gene match.